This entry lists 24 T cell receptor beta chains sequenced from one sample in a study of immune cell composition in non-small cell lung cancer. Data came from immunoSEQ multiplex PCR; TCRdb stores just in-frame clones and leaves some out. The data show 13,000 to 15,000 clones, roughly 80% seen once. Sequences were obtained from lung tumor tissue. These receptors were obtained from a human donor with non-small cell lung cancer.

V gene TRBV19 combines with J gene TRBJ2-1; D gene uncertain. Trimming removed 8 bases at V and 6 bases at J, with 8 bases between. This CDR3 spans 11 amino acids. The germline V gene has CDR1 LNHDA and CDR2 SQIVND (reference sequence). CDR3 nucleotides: TGTGCCAGTGGGCGAGGCAATGAGCAGTTCTTC. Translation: CASGRGNEQFF.

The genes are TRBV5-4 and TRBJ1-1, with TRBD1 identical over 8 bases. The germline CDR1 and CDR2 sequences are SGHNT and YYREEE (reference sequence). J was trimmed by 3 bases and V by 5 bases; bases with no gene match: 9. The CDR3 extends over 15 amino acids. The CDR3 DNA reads TGTGCCAGCAGAGACCAGGGGGCGTGGGACACTGAAGCTTTCTTT. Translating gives CASRDQGAWDTEAFF. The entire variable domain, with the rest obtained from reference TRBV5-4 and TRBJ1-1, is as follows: ETGVTQSPTHLIKTRGQQVTLRCSSQSGHNTVSWYQQALGQGPQFIFQYYREEENGRGNFPPRFSGLQFPNYSSELNVNALELDDSALYLCASRDQGAWDTEAFFGQGTRLTVV.

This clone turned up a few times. CDR3: CASTLLAGPNTGELFF. In nucleotides, the CDR3 is TGTGCCAGCACCCTACTAGCGGGGCCGAACACCGGGGAGCTGTTTTTT. The rearrangement joins TRBV2 to TRBJ2-2; 10 bases are shared with TRBD2. V trimming: 7 bases; J trimming: 0 bases; junction bases outside the gene matches: 5. Germline values: CDR1 SNHLY, CDR2 FYNNEI. CDR3 length: 16 amino acids.

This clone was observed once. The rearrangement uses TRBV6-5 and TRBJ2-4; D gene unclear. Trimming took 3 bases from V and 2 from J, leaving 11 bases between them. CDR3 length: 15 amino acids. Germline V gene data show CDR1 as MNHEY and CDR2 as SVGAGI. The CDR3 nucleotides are TGTGCCAGCAGTTATTGGCAACAGTCCAAAAACATTCAGTACTTC. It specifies CASSYWQQSKNIQYF.

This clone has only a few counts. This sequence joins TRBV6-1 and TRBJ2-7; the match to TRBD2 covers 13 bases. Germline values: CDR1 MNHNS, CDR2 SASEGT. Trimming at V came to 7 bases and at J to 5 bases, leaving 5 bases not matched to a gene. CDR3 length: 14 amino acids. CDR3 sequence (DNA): TGTGCCAGCACGACACTAGCGGGAGGGAACGAGCAGTACTTC. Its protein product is CASTTLAGGNEQYF.

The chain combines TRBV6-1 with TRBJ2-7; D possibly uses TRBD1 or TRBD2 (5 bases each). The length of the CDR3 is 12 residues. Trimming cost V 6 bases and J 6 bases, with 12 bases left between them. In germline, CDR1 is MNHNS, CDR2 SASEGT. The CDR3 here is CASRERGGEQYF. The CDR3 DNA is TGTGCCAGCAGGGAACGTGGGGGCGAGCAGTACTTC.

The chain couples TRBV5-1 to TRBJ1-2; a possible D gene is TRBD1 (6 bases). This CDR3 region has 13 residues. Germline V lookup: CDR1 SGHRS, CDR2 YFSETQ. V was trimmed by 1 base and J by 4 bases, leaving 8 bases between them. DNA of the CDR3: TGCGCCAGCAGCTTGACAGGGTCCTATGGCTACACCTTC. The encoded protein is CASSLTGSYGYTF. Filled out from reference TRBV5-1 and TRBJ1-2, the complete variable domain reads KAGVTQTPRYLIKTRGQQVTLSCSPISGHRSVSWYQQTPGQGLQFLFEYFSETQRNKGNFPGRFSGRQFSNSRSEMNVSTLELGDSALYLCASSLTGSYGYTFGSGTRLTVV.

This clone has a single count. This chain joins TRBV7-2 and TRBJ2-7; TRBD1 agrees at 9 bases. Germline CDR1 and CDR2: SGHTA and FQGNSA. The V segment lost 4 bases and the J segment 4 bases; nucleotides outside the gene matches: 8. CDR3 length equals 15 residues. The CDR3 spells CASSSTGTGTYEQYF. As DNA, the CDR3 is TGTGCCAGCAGCTCCACCGGGACAGGGACGTACGAGCAGTACTTC. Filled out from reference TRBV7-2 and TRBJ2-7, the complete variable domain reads GAGVSQSPSNKVTEKGKDVELRCDPISGHTALYWYRQSLGQGLEFLIYFQGNSAPDKSGLPSDRFSAERTGGSVSTLTIQRTQQEDSAVYLCASSSTGTGTYEQYFGPGTRLTVT.

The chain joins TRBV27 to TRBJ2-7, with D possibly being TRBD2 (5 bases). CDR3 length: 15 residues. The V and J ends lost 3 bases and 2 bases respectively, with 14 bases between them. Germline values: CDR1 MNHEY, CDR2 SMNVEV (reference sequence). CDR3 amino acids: CASSFGGGFPYEQYF. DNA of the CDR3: TGTGCCAGCAGTTTCGGCGGAGGTTTCCCCTACGAGCAGTACTTC.

CDR3 in amino acids: CATSRDRQGANEKLFF. CDR3 DNA: TGTGCCACCAGCAGAGATAGACAGGGGGCTAATGAAAAACTGTTTTTT. This rearrangement joins TRBV15 to TRBJ1-4, with 9 bases matching TRBD1. Trimming cost V 0 bases and J 3 bases; bases outside gene matches: 2. Germline CDR1 LNHNV, CDR2 YYDKDF (reference sequence). The CDR3 spans 16 residues.

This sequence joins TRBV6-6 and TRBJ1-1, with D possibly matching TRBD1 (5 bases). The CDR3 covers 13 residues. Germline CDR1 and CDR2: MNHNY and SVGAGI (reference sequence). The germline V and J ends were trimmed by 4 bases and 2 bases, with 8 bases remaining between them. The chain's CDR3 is CASSSDRNTEAFF. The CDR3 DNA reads TGTGCCAGCAGTTCCGACAGAAACACTGAAGCTTTCTTT.

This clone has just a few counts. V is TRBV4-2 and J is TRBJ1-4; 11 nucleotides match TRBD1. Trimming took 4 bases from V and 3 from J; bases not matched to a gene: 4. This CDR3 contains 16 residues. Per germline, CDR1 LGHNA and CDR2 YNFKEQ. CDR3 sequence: CASSPGQGVANEKLFF. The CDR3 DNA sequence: TGTGCCAGCAGCCCGGGACAGGGGGTGGCTAATGAAAAACTGTTTTTT.

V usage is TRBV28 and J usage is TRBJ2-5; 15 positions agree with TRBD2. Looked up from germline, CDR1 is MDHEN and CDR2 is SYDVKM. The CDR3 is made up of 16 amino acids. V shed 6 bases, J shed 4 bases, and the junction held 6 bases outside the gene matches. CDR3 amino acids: CASRRRTSGRGETQYF. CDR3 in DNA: TGTGCCAGCAGGCGACGGACTAGCGGGAGGGGAGAGACCCAGTACTTC.

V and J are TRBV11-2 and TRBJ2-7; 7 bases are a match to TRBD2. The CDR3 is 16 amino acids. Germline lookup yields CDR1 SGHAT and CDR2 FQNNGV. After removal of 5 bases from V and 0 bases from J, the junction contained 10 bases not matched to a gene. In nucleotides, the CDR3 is TGTGCCAGCAGCCCCTTGAGCGGGGCTAGCTCCTACGAGCAGTACTTC. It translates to CASSPLSGASSYEQYF.

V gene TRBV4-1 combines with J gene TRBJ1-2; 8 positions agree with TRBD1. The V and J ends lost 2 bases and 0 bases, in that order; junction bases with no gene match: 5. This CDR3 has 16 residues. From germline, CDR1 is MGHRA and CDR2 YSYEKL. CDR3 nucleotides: TGCGCCAGCAGCCAACCACACAGGGGGTCTAACTATGGCTACACCTTC. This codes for CASSQPHRGSNYGYTF.

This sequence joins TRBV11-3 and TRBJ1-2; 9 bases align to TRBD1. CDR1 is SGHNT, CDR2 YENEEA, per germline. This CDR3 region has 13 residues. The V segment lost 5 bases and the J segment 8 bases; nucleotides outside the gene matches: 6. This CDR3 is CASSVGTGHGYTF. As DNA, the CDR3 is TGTGCCAGCAGCGTAGGGACAGGGCACGGCTACACCTTC.

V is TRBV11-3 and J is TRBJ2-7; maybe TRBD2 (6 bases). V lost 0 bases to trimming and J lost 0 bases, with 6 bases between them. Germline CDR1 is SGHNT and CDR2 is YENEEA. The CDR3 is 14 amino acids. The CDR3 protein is CASSLDGSSYEQYF. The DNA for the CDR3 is TGTGCCAGCAGCTTAGACGGGAGCTCCTACGAGCAGTACTTC.

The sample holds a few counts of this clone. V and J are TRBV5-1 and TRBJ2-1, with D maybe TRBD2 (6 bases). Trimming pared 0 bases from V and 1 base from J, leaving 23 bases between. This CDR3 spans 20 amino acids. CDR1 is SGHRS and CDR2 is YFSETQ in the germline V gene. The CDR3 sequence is CASSLAGTRTTYRSYNEQFF. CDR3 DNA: TGCGCCAGCAGCTTGGCCGGGACCCGGACTACCTACCGATCCTACAATGAGCAGTTCTTC.

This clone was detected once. The CDR3 reads CAWEAGEETQYF. As DNA, the CDR3 is TGTGCCTGGGAAGCGGGAGAGGAGACCCAGTACTTC. The chain links TRBV30 to TRBJ2-5; 8 bases fit TRBD2. V shed 5 bases and J 5 bases; nucleotides not matched to a gene: 4. The germline V gene encodes CDR1 GTSNPN and CDR2 SVGIG (reference sequence). The CDR3 extends over 12 amino acids.

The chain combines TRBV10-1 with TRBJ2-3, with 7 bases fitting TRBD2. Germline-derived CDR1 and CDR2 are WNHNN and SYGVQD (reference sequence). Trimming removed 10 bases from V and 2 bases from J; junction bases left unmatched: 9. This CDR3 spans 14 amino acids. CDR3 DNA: TGCGCCACCCCGACTAGCCCCCACACAGATACGCAGTATTTT. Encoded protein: CATPTSPHTDTQYF.

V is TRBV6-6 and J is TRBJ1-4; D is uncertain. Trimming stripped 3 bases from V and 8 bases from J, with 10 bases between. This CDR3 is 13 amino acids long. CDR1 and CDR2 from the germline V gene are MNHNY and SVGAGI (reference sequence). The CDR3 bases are TGTGCCAGCAGTTATAAGGACCGAGAAAAACTGTTTTTT. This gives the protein CASSYKDREKLFF.

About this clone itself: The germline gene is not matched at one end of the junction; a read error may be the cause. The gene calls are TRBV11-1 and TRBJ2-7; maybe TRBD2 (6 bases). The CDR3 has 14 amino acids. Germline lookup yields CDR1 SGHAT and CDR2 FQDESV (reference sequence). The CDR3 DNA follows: TGTGCCAGCACCTTAATGACTAGAGGTGTCGAGCAGTACTTC. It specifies CASTLMTRGVEQYF.

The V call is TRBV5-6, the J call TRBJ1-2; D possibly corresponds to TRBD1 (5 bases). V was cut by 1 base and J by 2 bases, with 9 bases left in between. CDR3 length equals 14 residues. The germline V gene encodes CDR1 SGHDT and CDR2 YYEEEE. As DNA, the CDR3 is TGTGCCAGCAGCTTGCAAAACAGGAACTATGGCTACACCTTC. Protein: CASSLQNRNYGYTF.

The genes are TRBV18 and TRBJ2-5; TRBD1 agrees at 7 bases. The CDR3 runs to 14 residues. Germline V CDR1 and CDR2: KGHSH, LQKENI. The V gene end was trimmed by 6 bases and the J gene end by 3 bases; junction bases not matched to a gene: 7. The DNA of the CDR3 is TGTGCCAGCTCTCCGGACAGGACCGAAGAGACCCAGTACTTC. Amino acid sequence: CASSPDRTEETQYF.